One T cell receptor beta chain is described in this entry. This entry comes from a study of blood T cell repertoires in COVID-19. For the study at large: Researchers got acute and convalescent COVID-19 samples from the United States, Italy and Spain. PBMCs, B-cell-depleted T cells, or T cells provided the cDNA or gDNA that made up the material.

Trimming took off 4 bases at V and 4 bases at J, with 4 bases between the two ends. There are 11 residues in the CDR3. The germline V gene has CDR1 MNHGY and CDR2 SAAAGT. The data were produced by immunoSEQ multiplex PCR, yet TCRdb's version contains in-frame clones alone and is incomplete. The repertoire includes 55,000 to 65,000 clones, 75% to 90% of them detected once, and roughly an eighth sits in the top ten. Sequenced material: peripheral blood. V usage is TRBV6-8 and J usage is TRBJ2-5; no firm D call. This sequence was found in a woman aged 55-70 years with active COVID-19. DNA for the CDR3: TGTGCCAGCAGTTTTAGAGAGACCCAGTACTTC. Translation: CASSFRETQYF.